What follows are 15 T cell receptor beta chains derived from one specimen sequenced in a study of T cells in tuberculosis. Sequencing was performed with immunoSEQ multiplex PCR; in TCRdb, only in-frame clones are kept and a portion is missing. The table includes roughly 41,000 clones, about 94% detected once. Material: PBMCs. The origin of the receptors is a donor aged 10-29 years with latent tuberculosis or without tuberculosis infection. Some clones in this sample may be carry-over from other donors' samples.

The J gene is TRBJ1-3, the V gene TRBV5-4; 8 positions agree with TRBD1. Per germline, CDR1 SGHNT and CDR2 YYREEE (reference sequence). CDR3 length: 16 amino acids. The V gene end was trimmed by 8 bases and the J gene end by 6 bases; junction bases not matched to a gene: 16. The CDR3 DNA is TGTGCCAGTAGCCAGGGCTTGGACAGGGTATCAAACACCATATATTTT. Its protein product is CASSQGLDRVSNTIYF.

The CDR3 nucleotides read TGTGCCAGCAGTTTGGACCGCCCGCAGGGTAGTCCCTACGAGCAGTACGTC. It specifies CASSLDRPQGSPYEQYV. V usage is TRBV28 and J usage is TRBJ2-7, with D maybe TRBD1 (5 bases). The CDR3 is made up of 17 amino acids. Germline CDR1 and CDR2: MDHEN and SYDVKM. The V end was cut by 3 bases, the J end by 2 bases, with 20 bases between.

This rearrangement joins TRBV7-9 to TRBJ2-7; the D gene is possibly TRBD1 (5 bases). Germline values: CDR1 SEHNR, CDR2 FQNEAQ (reference sequence). The V end was cut by 5 bases, the J end by 0 bases, with 8 bases between. The CDR3 spans 13 residues. The CDR3 bases are TGTGCCAGCAGCCCGGACACCTCCTACGAGCAGTACTTC. This codes for CASSPDTSYEQYF.

The V and J genes are TRBV5-4 and TRBJ2-7; 7 bases align to TRBD1. Per germline, CDR1 SGHNT and CDR2 YYREEE (reference sequence). After removal of 3 bases from V and 1 base from J, the junction contained 4 bases not matched to a gene. The CDR3 has 14 amino acids. The CDR3 protein is CASSSGTASYEQYF. The CDR3 region has the DNA TGTGCCAGCAGCTCAGGGACAGCTTCCTACGAGCAGTACTTC.

The chain couples TRBV14 to TRBJ2-7, with a weak D call TRBD1 (6 bases). CDR1 and CDR2 (germline): SGHDN, FVKESK. The V gene lost 1 base and the J gene lost 4 bases, with 11 bases spanning the gap. This CDR3 is 14 amino acids long. The CDR3 DNA sequence: TGTGCCAGCAGCCAAGGATCCAGGGGTTACGAGCAGTACGTC. Protein product: CASSQGSRGYEQYV.

V usage is TRBV29-1 and J usage is TRBJ2-1; D is perhaps TRBD2 (5 bases). CDR3 length: 14 residues. V was shortened by 0 bases and J by 0 bases, with 6 bases between the two germline ends. CDR1 and CDR2 from the germline V gene are SQVTM and ANQGSEA. The chain's CDR3 is CSVEDEGSYNEQFF. The CDR3, as DNA: TGCAGCGTTGAAGATGAGGGCTCCTACAATGAGCAGTTCTTC.

The chain links TRBV18 to TRBJ1-2, with D perhaps TRBD1 (6 bases). This CDR3 comprises 14 residues. V lost 6 bases, J lost 4 bases, and 15 bases lay in between. The V gene's germline CDR1 is KGHSH and CDR2 LQKENI. This CDR3 is CASSHARGGYGYTF. CDR3 nucleotides: TGTGCCAGCTCGCACGCCAGGGGCGGCTATGGCTACACCTTC.

The chain's CDR3 is CASSQPGTANYGYTF. CDR3 nucleotide sequence: TGCGCCAGCAGCCAACCCGGGACAGCTAACTATGGCTACACCTTC. This chain connects TRBV4-1 to TRBJ1-2; TRBD1 agrees at 7 bases. This CDR3 is 15 amino acids long. The germline CDR1 and CDR2 sequences are MGHRA and YSYEKL. With V trimmed by 2 bases and J by 0 bases, 3 bases remained unmatched.

The genes are TRBV6-5 and TRBJ2-7, with 9 bases that match TRBD2. CDR3 size: 15 residues. Germline values: CDR1 MNHEY, CDR2 SVGAGI. The junction had 6 bases not matched to a gene; V was cut back by 6 bases and J by 0 bases. Written as DNA, the CDR3 is TGTGCCAGCAGCTCCGCGGGGGGGAACTCCTACGAGCAGTACTTC. This encodes CASSSAGGNSYEQYF.

This clone was observed a few times. The chain uses TRBV14 and TRBJ1-6; possibly TRBD1 for D (6 bases). The CDR3 is 18 amino acids. V was pared by 2 bases and J by 5 bases, with 19 bases between. Germline V gene sequence: CDR1 SGHDN, CDR2 FVKESK. The CDR3, as DNA: TGTGCCAGCAGCCAAAGGGGCGAACAGGGTTGGAATAATTCACCCCTCCACTTT. This gives the protein CASSQRGEQGWNNSPLHF.

This clone was counted a single time. Its ends do not fully match the called genes, so a read error is possible. V is TRBV29-1 and J is TRBJ1-2; TRBD1 agrees at 7 bases. CDR1 and CDR2 from the germline V gene are SQVTM and ANQGSEA. The CDR3 runs to 15 residues. The CDR3 reads CSVEGTEESNYGYTF. The CDR3 DNA reads as TGCAGCGTAGAAGGGACAGAAGAAAGTAACTATGGCTACACCTTC.

The V and J genes are TRBV27 and TRBJ1-4; TRBD1 agrees at 9 bases. Germline V gives CDR1 MNHEY, CDR2 SMNVEV (reference sequence). V shed 6 bases and J 8 bases; nucleotides not matched to a gene: 7. The CDR3 totals 14 residues. CDR3 in DNA: TGTGCCAGCAGCCAACAGGGGGCAGGGGAAAAACTGTTTTTT. Residues: CASSQQGAGEKLFF.

This sequence joins TRBV19 and TRBJ1-5; D not resolved. CDR3 size: 13 residues. Germline CDR1 and CDR2: LNHDA and SQIVND (reference sequence). Trimming left V 5 bases short and J 4 bases short, with 9 bases between. The CDR3 bases are TGTGCCAGTAGTCGGACTATGAATCAGCCCCAGCATTTT. This gives the protein CASSRTMNQPQHF.

The V and J genes are TRBV30 and TRBJ1-1; D not certain. Trimming pared 4 bases from V and 0 bases from J, leaving 9 bases between. Germline values: CDR1 GTSNPN, CDR2 SVGIG (reference sequence). The length of the CDR3 is 13 residues. CDR3 region: CAWTGWLNTEAFF. The CDR3 coding sequence is TGTGCCTGGACCGGGTGGCTGAACACTGAAGCTTTCTTT.

The chain recombines TRBV27 with TRBJ2-3; 12 bases map to TRBD2. Germline V gene sequence: CDR1 MNHEY, CDR2 SMNVEV (reference sequence). The junction had 4 bases not matched to a gene; V was cut back by 3 bases and J by 0 bases. The CDR3 spans 17 residues. The CDR3 nucleotides are TGTGCCAGCAGTTTCCGGACTAGCGGGGACAGCACAGATACGCAGTATTTT. This gives the protein CASSFRTSGDSTDTQYF.